This T cell receptor (beta chain) was obtained from a study of T-cell memory formation after mild COVID-19. General study points: Pre-infection memory harbored some responding clones, suggesting cross-reactive memory joined.

Constant-segment primers and 5'RACE yielded cDNA libraries for TCR alpha and TCR beta, each carrying sample barcodes and UMIs. TCRdb re-called the 5' RACE reads through MiXCR, storing one row per CDR3 protein. The sample carries under 300,000 distinct CDR3 sequences, 16% recorded once. As for this clonotype: Its target is not known.

The length of the CDR3 is 13 residues. Germline V gene data show CDR1 as SGHDT and CDR2 as YYEEEE. The junction had 5 bases not matched to a gene; V was cut back by 4 bases and J by 7 bases. The chain employs TRBV5-6 and TRBJ1-2, with 9 positions matching TRBD1. This clonotype was sampled from a man between 18 and 29 years old who had mild COVID-19 (a few samples of this study predate the infection). Cell type and time point are not known. Material: PBMCs or a T cell subset sorted from them (not recorded which). The CDR3 DNA follows: TGTGCCAGCAGCGCGATGACAGGGGGTGGCTACACCTTC. Translated, it gives CASSAMTGGGYTF.